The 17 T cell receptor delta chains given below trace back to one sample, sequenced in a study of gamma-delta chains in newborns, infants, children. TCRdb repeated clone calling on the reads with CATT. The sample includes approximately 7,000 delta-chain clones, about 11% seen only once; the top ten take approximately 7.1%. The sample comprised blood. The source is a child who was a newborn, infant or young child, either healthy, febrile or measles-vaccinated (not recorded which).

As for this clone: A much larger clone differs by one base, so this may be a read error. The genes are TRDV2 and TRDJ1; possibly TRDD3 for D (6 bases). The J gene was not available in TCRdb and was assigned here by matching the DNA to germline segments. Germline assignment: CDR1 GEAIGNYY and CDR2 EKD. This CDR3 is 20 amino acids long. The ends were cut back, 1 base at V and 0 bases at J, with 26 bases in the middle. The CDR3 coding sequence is TGTGCCTGTGACACGGTCCGGCGAAGGGGGGACCCCTCGTACACCGATAAACTCATCTTT. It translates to CACDTVRRRGDPSYTDKLIF.

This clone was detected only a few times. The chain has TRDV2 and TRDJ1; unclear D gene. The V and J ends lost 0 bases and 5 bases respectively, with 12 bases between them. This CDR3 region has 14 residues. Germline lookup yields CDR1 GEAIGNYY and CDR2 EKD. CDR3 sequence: CACDTVGAKDKLIF. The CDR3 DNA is TGTGCCTGTGACACCGTGGGTGCAAAGGATAAACTCATCTTT.

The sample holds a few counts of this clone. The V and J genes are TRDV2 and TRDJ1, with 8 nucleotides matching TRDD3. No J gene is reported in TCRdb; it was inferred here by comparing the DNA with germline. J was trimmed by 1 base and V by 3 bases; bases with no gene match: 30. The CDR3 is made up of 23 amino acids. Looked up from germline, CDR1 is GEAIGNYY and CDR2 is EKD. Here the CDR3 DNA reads TGTGCCTGTGACCCACTCGCATCTAATAGGGGATACTCCTGGGGGTCCTTCACCGATAAACTCATCTTT. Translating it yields CACDPLASNRGYSWGSFTDKLIF.

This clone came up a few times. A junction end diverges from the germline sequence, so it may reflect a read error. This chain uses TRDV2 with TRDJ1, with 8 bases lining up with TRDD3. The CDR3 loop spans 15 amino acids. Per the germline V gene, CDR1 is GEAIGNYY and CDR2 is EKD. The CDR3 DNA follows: TGTGCCTGTGACAACCTGGGGGACAACACCGATACACTCATCTTT. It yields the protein CACDNLGDNTDTLIF.

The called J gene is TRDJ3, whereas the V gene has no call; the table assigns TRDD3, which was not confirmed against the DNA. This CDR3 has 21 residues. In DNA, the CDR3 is TGTGCCTGTGACACCGTACTGGGGGATACTCCTAGCTCCTGGGACACCCGACAGATGTTTTTC. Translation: CACDTVLGDTPSSWDTRQMFF.

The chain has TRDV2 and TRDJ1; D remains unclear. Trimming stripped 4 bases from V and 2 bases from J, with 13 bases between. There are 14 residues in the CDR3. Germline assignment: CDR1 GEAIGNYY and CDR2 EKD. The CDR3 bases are TGTGCCTGTGATCCCCTAAGTGGAACCGATAAACTCATCTTT. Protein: CACDPLSGTDKLIF.

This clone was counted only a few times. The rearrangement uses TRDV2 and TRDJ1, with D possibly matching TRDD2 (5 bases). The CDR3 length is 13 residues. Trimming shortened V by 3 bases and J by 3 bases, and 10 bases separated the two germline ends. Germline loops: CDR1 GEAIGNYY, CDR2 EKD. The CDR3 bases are TGTGCCTGTGACCCCCTACGGGCCGATAAACTCATCTTT. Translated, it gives CACDPLRADKLIF.

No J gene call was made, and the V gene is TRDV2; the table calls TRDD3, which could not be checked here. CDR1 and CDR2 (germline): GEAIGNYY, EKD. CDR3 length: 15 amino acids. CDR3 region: CACDTIVMGDTKIIF. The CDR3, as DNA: TGTGCCTGTGACACCATAGTAATGGGGGATACGAAAATCATCTTT.

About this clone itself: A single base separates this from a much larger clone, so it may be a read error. Written as DNA, the CDR3 is TGTGCCTGGGAACTGGGGGATTTACTCATCTTT. It codes for CAWELGDLLIF. The chain combines TRDV2 with TRDJ1, with 10 bases fitting TRDD3. Assignment of the J gene here rests on matching the DNA to germline, because TCRdb gives none. The V gene end was trimmed by 7 bases and the J gene end by 10 bases; junction bases not matched to a gene: 5. The CDR3 spans 11 residues. Germline lookup yields CDR1 GEAIGNYY and CDR2 EKD.

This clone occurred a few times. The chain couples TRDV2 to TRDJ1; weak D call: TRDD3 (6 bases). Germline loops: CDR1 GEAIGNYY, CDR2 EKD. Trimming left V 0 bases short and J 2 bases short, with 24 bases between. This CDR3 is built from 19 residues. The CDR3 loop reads CACDTVGDSAPFRTDKLIF. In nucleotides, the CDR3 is TGTGCCTGTGACACCGTAGGGGATTCCGCGCCTTTTCGGACCGATAAACTCATCTTT.

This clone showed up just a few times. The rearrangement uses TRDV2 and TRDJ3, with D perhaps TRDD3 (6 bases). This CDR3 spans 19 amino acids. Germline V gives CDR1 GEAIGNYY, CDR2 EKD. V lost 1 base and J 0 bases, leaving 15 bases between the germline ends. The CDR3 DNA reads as TGTGCCTGTGACACGGTGGGGGCTTCGAGCTCCTGGGACACCCGACAGATGTTTTTC. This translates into CACDTVGASSSWDTRQMFF.

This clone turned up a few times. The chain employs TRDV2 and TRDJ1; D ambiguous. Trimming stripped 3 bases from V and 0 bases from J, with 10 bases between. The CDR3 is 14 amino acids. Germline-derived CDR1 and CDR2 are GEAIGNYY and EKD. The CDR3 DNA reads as TGTGCCTGTGACCCCCTTACTGACACCGATAAACTCATCTTT. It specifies CACDPLTDTDKLIF.

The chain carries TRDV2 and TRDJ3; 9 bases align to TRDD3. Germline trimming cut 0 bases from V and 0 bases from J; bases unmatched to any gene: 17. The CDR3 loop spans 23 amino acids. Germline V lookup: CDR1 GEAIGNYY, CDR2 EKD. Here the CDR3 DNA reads TGTGCCTGTGACACCCTTTCTCGTCCATCTACTGGGGGAATCTCCTGGGACACCCGACAGATGTTTTTC. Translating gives CACDTLSRPSTGGISWDTRQMFF.

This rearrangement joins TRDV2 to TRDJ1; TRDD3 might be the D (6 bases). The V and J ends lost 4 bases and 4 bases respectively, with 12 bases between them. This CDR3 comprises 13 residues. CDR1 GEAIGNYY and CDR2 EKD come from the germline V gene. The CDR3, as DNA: TGTGCCTGTGATCCCTTACTGGGCGATAAACTCATCTTT. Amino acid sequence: CACDPLLGDKLIF.

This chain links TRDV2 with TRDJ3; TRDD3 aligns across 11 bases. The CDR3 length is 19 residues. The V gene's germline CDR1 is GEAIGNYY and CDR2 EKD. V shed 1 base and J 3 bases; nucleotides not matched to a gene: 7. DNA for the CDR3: TGTGCCTGTGACACTGTACTGGGGGATAAGCGCTGGGACACCCGACAGATGTTTTTC. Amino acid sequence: CACDTVLGDKRWDTRQMFF.

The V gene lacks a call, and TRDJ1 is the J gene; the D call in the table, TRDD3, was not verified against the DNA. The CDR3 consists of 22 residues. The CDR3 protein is CACDPLQIHRVLWDTPRDKLIF. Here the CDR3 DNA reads TGTGCCTGTGATCCCCTTCAAATACACCGCGTACTGTGGGATACGCCCCGCGATAAACTCATCTTT.

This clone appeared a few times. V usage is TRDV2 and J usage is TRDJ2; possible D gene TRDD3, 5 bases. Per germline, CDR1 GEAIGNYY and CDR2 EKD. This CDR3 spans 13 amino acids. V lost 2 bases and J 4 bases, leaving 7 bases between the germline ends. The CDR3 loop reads CACDRDRTAQLFF. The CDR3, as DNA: TGTGCCTGTGACAGGGATCGGACAGCACAACTCTTCTTT.